What follows are 9 T cell receptor beta chains derived from one specimen sequenced in a study of T cells of healthy individuals. TCRdb fed the 5' RACE reads into MiXCR, producing one record per CDR3 protein. The table has some 100,000 distinct CDR3 sequences, approximately 15% seen once; the top ten hold around 6.5%. Every receptor here comes from a human donor in good health.

The sample holds one count of this clonotype. The rearrangement links TRBV7-9 to TRBJ2-1; D tentatively reads TRBD1 or TRBD2 (5 bases each). Deletions cut 11 bases from V and 13 bases from J, with 18 bases between. Germline assignment: CDR1 SEHNR and CDR2 FQNEAQ (reference sequence). This CDR3 region has 11 residues. CDR3 amino acids: CASKRDGDQFF. CDR3 in DNA: TGTGCCTCCAAAAGGGACGGGGATCAGTTCTTC.

This clonotype was counted only a few times. The chain has TRBV29-1 and TRBJ2-1; D remains ambiguous. Trimming shortened V by 3 bases and J by 3 bases, and 9 bases separated the two germline ends. This CDR3 has 13 residues. Germline V CDR1 and CDR2: SQVTM, ANQGSEA. The CDR3 nucleotides are TGCAGCGTTGATTGGCAGCGCTACAATGAGCAGTTCTTC. Translated, it gives CSVDWQRYNEQFF.

V gene TRBV27 combines with J gene TRBJ2-1; 7 bases line up with TRBD1. Germline V gene data show CDR1 as MNHEY and CDR2 as SMNVEV (reference sequence). J lost 0 bases, V lost 6 bases, and 5 bases had no gene match. There are 15 residues in the CDR3. Written as DNA, the CDR3 is TGTGCCAGCAGCCTGGGACAGATCTCCTACAATGAGCAGTTCTTC. It is translated as CASSLGQISYNEQFF.

V gene TRBV20-1 combines with J gene TRBJ1-3, with D unclear. The CDR3 consists of 16 residues. The germline CDR1 and CDR2 sequences are DFQATT and SNEGSKA (reference sequence). The germline V and J ends were trimmed by 0 bases and 4 bases, with 16 bases remaining between them. The CDR3 is CSARDTRDSRGNTIYF. CDR3 nucleotide sequence: TGCAGTGCTAGAGATACGAGAGACTCGAGGGGAAACACCATATATTTT.

The table lists this clonotype with many counts. The chain couples TRBV7-2 to TRBJ2-7, with 8 positions matching TRBD1. The J segment lost 2 bases and the V segment lost 0 bases, leaving 9 bases of the junction unmatched. The CDR3 sequence is 17 residues long. Germline CDR1 SGHTA, CDR2 FQGNSA. CDR3 bases: TGTGCCAGCAGCTTAGCCTCCTCAGGACAGGGAACCTACGAGCAGTACTTC. Residues: CASSLASSGQGTYEQYF.

The chain uses TRBV2 and TRBJ2-5; unclear D gene. This CDR3 has 14 residues. Germline CDR1 SNHLY, CDR2 FYNNEI. V was clipped by 5 bases and J by 2 bases, with 12 bases between them. In DNA, the CDR3 is TGTGCCAGCAGTTTCCAGCAGATACAAGAGACCCAGTACTTC. Encoded protein: CASSFQQIQETQYF.

This clonotype was observed a handful of times. V and J are TRBV20-1 and TRBJ1-1; TRBD1 might be the D (5 bases). The CDR3 sequence is 14 residues long. Per the germline V gene, CDR1 is DFQATT and CDR2 is SNEGSKA (reference sequence). V lost 5 bases and J 5 bases, leaving 18 bases between the germline ends. DNA of the CDR3: TGCAGTGCTGGGGGGTTGCGTAAGAAAACTGAAGCTTTCTTT. Protein product: CSAGGLRKKTEAFF.

This clonotype was seen a handful of times. CDR3 DNA: TGCGCCAGCAGCCAGACTAGCGGGAGCGAGCAGTACTTC. Translating it yields CASSQTSGSEQYF. The chain joins TRBV4-3 to TRBJ2-7; 12 bases align to TRBD2. V was pared by 3 bases and J by 6 bases, with 0 bases of the junction left unmatched. This CDR3 spans 13 amino acids. Germline V gene data show CDR1 as LGHNA and CDR2 as YSLEER.

The chain links TRBV15 to TRBJ2-7, with 8 nucleotides matching TRBD1. The germline V gene encodes CDR1 LNHNV and CDR2 YYDKDF (reference sequence). This CDR3 is built from 14 residues. The junction had 6 bases not matched to a gene; V was cut back by 5 bases and J by 3 bases. The CDR3 DNA is TGTGCCACCAGCGTCGACAGGGGAAGCTACGAGCAGTACTTC. Its translation: CATSVDRGSYEQYF.